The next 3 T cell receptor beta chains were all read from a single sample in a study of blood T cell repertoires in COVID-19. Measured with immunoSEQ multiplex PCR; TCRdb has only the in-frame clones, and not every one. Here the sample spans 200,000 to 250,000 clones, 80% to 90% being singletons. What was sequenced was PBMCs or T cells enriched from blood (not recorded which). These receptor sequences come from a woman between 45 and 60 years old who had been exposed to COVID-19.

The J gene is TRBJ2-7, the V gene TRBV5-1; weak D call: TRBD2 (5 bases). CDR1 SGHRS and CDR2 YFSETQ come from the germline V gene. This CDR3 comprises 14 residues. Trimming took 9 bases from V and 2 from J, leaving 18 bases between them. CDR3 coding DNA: TGCGCCACCAGACGCGAGGGCGCAACCTACGAGCAGTACTTC. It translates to CATRREGATYEQYF. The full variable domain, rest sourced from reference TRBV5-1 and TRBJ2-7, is KAGVTQTPRYLIKTRGQQVTLSCSPISGHRSVSWYQQTPGQGLQFLFEYFSETQRNKGNFPGRFSGRQFSNSRSEMNVSTLELGDSALYLCATRREGATYEQYFGPGTRLTVT.

The CDR3 DNA reads TGTGCCAGCAGCCAGGGAGGGACTAATGAAAAACTGTTTTTT. Translated, it gives CASSQGGTNEKLFF. J is TRBJ1-4 and V is TRBV3-1 (or the pseudogene TRBV3-2); unclear D gene. Trimming cost V 3 bases and J 2 bases, with 7 bases left between them. Germline-derived CDR1 and CDR2 are LGHDT and YNNKEL (reference sequence). This CDR3 spans 14 amino acids.

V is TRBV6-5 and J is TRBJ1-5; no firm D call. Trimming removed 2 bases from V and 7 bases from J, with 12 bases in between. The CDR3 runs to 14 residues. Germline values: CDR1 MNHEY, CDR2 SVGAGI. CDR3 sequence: CASSYEGDGQPQHF. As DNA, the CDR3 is TGTGCCAGCAGTTACGAGGGTGATGGCCAGCCCCAGCATTTT.